This T cell receptor (beta chain) originates from a study of CD8+ T cells in alopecia areata. Study as a whole: Scoring treated patients' severity relied on the percentage of scalp area affected.

Treatment noted: oral pan-JAK inhibitor, 5-10 mg twice daily. Trimming removed 7 bases from V and 2 bases from J; junction bases left unmatched: 3. Germline loops: CDR1 SGHTA, CDR2 FQGNSA. The CDR3 extends over 14 amino acids. Isolated RNA was reverse transcribed into cDNA used as the sequencing template. Produced via immunoSEQ multiplex PCR; TCRdb's table is partial and in-frame only. The repertoire holds about 210,000 clones, with 66% as singletons. The V and J genes are TRBV7-2 and TRBJ2-1; TRBD1 aligns across 9 bases. The sequence was collected from a human donor with alopecia areata. Source: CD4+ T cells sorted from blood, taken at approximately week 44, from a patient treated with tofacitinib. The CDR3 bases are TGTGCCAGCAAGGGGACAGGGACCTACAATGAGCAGTTCTTC. Protein product: CASKGTGTYNEQFF.